Listed here are 15 T cell receptor beta chains from one sample, sequenced in a study of T cells in Graves' hyperthyroidism and ophthalmopathy. Template material for amplifying TCR beta CDR3 regions consisted of RNA transcripts. The TCR CDR3 first-round RT-PCR relied on the HTBI primer set. TCRdb called the multiplex PCR reads again in MiXCR, with one record for every CDR3 protein. The data show about 600,000 distinct CDR3 sequences, with 16% seen just once and about 3.5% held by the top ten. Sequenced input: blood. All receptors derive from a woman between 40 and 55 years old with Graves' ophthalmopathy.

This clonotype has a count of ten or more. The genes are TRBV12-3 or TRBV12-4 and TRBJ2-3; TRBD1 agrees at 8 bases. This CDR3 contains 14 residues. V trimming: 5 bases; J trimming: 2 bases; junction bases outside the gene matches: 3. The CDR3 protein is CASSPGQDTDTQYF. CDR3 in DNA: TGTGCCAGCAGTCCGGGACAGGACACAGATACGCAGTATTTT.

This clonotype showed up many times. The chain's CDR3 is CASSSGQATAEQYF. The CDR3 bases are TGTGCCAGCAGTTCCGGACAGGCTACCGCCGAGCAGTACTTC. This chain links TRBV7-9 with TRBJ2-7; TRBD1 matches at 7 bases. V shed 6 bases, J shed 6 bases, and the junction held 11 bases outside the gene matches. Germline CDR1 reads SEHNR; CDR2 reads FQNEAQ (reference sequence). The CDR3 covers 14 residues.

The gene calls are TRBV7-9 and TRBJ2-1, with 10 bases matching TRBD2. The V segment lost 5 bases and the J segment 7 bases; nucleotides outside the gene matches: 8. The germline gives CDR1 SEHNR, CDR2 FQNEAQ (reference sequence). The CDR3 is 15 amino acids. The CDR3 sequence: CASSPAGGPGNEQFF. CDR3 nucleotides: TGTGCCAGCAGCCCAGCGGGAGGGCCAGGGAATGAGCAGTTCTTC.

The gene calls are TRBV3-1 and TRBJ1-6, with unresolved D. V was pared by 4 bases and J by 8 bases, with 15 bases between. The germline V gene has CDR1 LGHDT and CDR2 YNNKEL (reference sequence). The CDR3 consists of 15 residues. The CDR3 sequence: CASSPTETSDSPLHF. As DNA, the CDR3 is TGTGCCAGCAGCCCAACCGAGACTTCGGATTCACCCCTCCACTTT.

This clonotype came up many times. The gene calls are TRBV28 and TRBJ1-2, with TRBD1 as a possible D gene (6 bases). This CDR3 has 14 amino acids. Germline CDR1 reads MDHEN; CDR2 reads SYDVKM. V lost 3 bases and J 7 bases, leaving 15 bases between the germline ends. The CDR3 nucleotides are TGTGCCAGCAGTTTCCTCGGACAGTTTGTTGGCTACACCTTC. Protein sequence: CASSFLGQFVGYTF.

This clonotype occurred a few times. This sequence joins TRBV20-1 and TRBJ2-7; unclear D gene. Germline CDR1 is DFQATT and CDR2 is SNEGSKA (reference sequence). Trimming shortened V by 1 base and J by 0 bases, and 16 bases separated the two germline ends. CDR3 size: 16 residues. The CDR3 region has the DNA TGCAGTGCTAGAGCTCCAGGCCCGGGCTACTCCTACGAGCAGTACTTC. Amino acids: CSARAPGPGYSYEQYF.

This clonotype was recorded only once. V usage is TRBV5-6 and J usage is TRBJ1-3, with unresolved D. The CDR3 extends over 17 amino acids. The V end was cut by 1 base, the J end by 0 bases, with 14 bases between. Germline V gives CDR1 SGHDT, CDR2 YYEEEE. The chain's CDR3 is CASSLLDRQASGNTIYF. The DNA of the CDR3 is TGTGCCAGCAGCTTGTTGGACCGACAAGCCTCTGGAAACACCATATATTTT.

The sample holds many counts of this clonotype. The gene calls are TRBV3-1 and TRBJ1-5; D gene uncertain. Trimming removed 0 bases at V and 3 bases at J, with 9 bases between. The germline gives CDR1 LGHDT, CDR2 YNNKEL (reference sequence). There are 15 residues in the CDR3. The CDR3 DNA follows: TGTGCCAGCAGCCAAGATCTGGGATACAATCAGCCCCAGCATTTT. This sequence encodes CASSQDLGYNQPQHF.

The V and J genes are TRBV3-1 and TRBJ1-2; D gene uncertain. This CDR3 comprises 13 residues. V was trimmed by 0 bases and J by 7 bases, leaving 9 bases between them. Germline V gene sequence: CDR1 LGHDT, CDR2 YNNKEL (reference sequence). The CDR3 region is CASSQDVGTGYTF. CDR3 nucleotide sequence: TGTGCCAGCAGCCAAGACGTGGGAACTGGCTACACCTTC.

This clonotype occurred many times. The V call is TRBV20-1, the J call TRBJ1-5, with TRBD1 as a possible D gene (5 bases). Trimming stripped 3 bases from V and 5 bases from J, with 11 bases between. CDR1 DFQATT and CDR2 SNEGSKA come from the germline V gene (reference sequence). This CDR3 has 13 amino acids. CDR3 DNA: TGCAGTGCTAGGGAACAGGACCATCAGCCCCAGCATTTT. Protein sequence: CSAREQDHQPQHF.

This clonotype was seen more than once but under ten times. The rearrangement links TRBV28 to TRBJ1-2, with D unresolved. Germline V gives CDR1 MDHEN, CDR2 SYDVKM. This CDR3 region has 11 residues. V lost 11 bases and J lost 3, with 10 bases in between. CDR3 nucleotide sequence: TGTGCCTCAGGCGATCACTATGGCTACACCTTC. Protein sequence: CASGDHYGYTF.

This clonotype turned up a few times. The CDR3 DNA reads TGCGCCACCAGCGCCGGGACAGCCGGAGATACGCAGTATTTT. Its translation is CATSAGTAGDTQYF. The chain couples TRBV10-2 to TRBJ2-3, with 7 bases aligning to TRBD1. Per the germline V gene, CDR1 is WSHSY and CDR2 is SAAADI. The V gene end was trimmed by 10 bases and the J gene end by 5 bases; junction bases not matched to a gene: 12. CDR3 length equals 14 residues.

This clonotype was observed a few times. The V call is TRBV10-2, the J call TRBJ1-2, with a possible D match to TRBD1 (6 bases). Trimming removed 2 bases from V and 8 bases from J, with 15 bases in between. The CDR3 sequence is 14 residues long. Germline V lookup: CDR1 WSHSY, CDR2 SAAADI. The CDR3 loop reads CASSETTGSKGYTF. In nucleotides, the CDR3 is TGCGCCAGCAGTGAGACTACAGGGTCGAAAGGCTACACCTTC.

To note about this clonotype: A read error may be the cause here, since a much bigger clone is one base away. The J gene is TRBJ1-2, the V gene TRBV20-1; D call uncertain. The CDR3 has 11 residues. The germline V gene encodes CDR1 DFQATT and CDR2 SNEGSKA (reference sequence). The CDR3 bases are TGCAGTGCTAGAGTCGGAGATGGCTGCACCTTC. It yields the protein CSARVGDGCTF.

This clonotype was counted many times. V and J are TRBV7-9 and TRBJ2-7, with D possibly being TRBD1 (5 bases). Germline CDR1 reads SEHNR; CDR2 reads FQNEAQ (reference sequence). V shed 3 bases and J shed 3 bases, with 12 bases lying between them. This CDR3 is 14 amino acids long. CDR3 DNA sequence: TGTGCCAGCAGCTTGGTCACAGGTGACTACGAGCAGTACTTC. Protein sequence: CASSLVTGDYEQYF.